Listed below are T cell receptor beta chains from one sample, sequenced in a study of vaccination and CD4 T cells after COVID-19. TCRdb re-called the PCR reads with MiXCR, one entry per CDR3 protein. The sample lists more than 15,000 distinct CDR3 sequences, 45% to 60% occurring once. Antigens of these TCRs are unknown. Source: CD4+ T cells from blood, cultured in vitro, taken about 7 months after SARS-CoV-2 vaccination. These receptors were taken from a human donor who had recovered from COVID-19. Each CDR3 is given with its conserved first and last residue. D genes are given only for firm matches. Where a row states a size, it is once, few, many or the class of an expanded clone; other rows omit it.

d_call cdr3_length j_call clone_size v_call cdr3_aa cdr3_nt
. 13 TRBJ2-1 few TRBV20-1 CSADMDRQNEQFF TGCAGTGCGGACATGGACAGACAGAATGAGCAGTTCTTC
. 15 TRBJ2-5 once TRBV6-1 CASSEVWQRQETQYF TGTGCCAGCAGTGAAGTATGGCAGCGACAAGAGACCCAGTACTTC
TRBD1 13 TRBJ1-5 . TRBV20-1 CSARRRGDQPQHF TGCAGTGCTAGGCGCAGGGGGGATCAGCCCCAGCATTTT
TRBD2 15 TRBJ2-5 . TRBV19 CASSPSLGGTETQYF TGTGCCAGTAGCCCATCGTTGGGGGGGACTGAGACCCAGTACTTC
TRBD2 15 TRBJ2-1 . TRBV7-2 CASSLGLAGSREQFF TGTGCCAGCAGCCTTGGACTAGCGGGATCTCGGGAGCAGTTCTTC
TRBD1 15 TRBJ2-7 . TRBV20-1 CSASSWDRGLGEQYF TGCAGTGCCAGCTCCTGGGACAGGGGGCTAGGCGAGCAGTACTTC
TRBD2 14 TRBJ2-3 . TRBV20-1 CSAGSSGGTDTQYF TGCAGTGCTGGGTCTAGCGGGGGCACAGATACGCAGTATTTT
TRBD2 15 TRBJ2-3 . TRBV5-6 CASSWTSGGADTQYF TGTGCCAGCAGCTGGACTAGCGGGGGGGCAGATACGCAGTATTTT
. 15 TRBJ2-2 . TRBV7-6 CASSLSQDAAGELFF TGTGCCAGCAGCTTATCACAGGACGCTGCCGGGGAGCTGTTTTTT
. 13 TRBJ2-4 few TRBV15 CATSRGSYGIQYF TGTGCCACCAGCAGAGGAAGTTATGGCATTCAGTACTTC
. 12 TRBJ2-7 . TRBV19 CASSTQGYEQYF TGTGCCAGTAGTACACAGGGATACGAGCAGTACTTC
TRBD1 13 TRBJ1-1 few TRBV15 CATSIQGSTEAFF TGTGCCACCAGCATACAGGGGAGCACTGAAGCTTTCTTT
. 13 TRBJ1-6 . TRBV6-1 CASTWGINSPLHF TGTGCCAGCACGTGGGGGATCAATTCACCCCTCCACTTT
TRBD2 16 TRBJ2-3 . TRBV7-2 CASSPPPTSGTDTQYF TGTGCCAGCAGCCCACCGCCGACTAGCGGCACAGATACGCAGTATTTT
. 14 TRBJ2-5 . TRBV5-1 CASSWRDNQETQYF TGCGCCAGCAGCTGGCGGGACAACCAAGAGACCCAGTACTTC
. 13 TRBJ1-6 few TRBV6-5 CASSYGWGSPLHF TGTGCCAGCAGTTACGGGTGGGGCTCACCCCTCCACTTT
. 13 TRBJ1-1 once TRBV7-9 CASSRYPAVEAFF TGTGCCAGCAGCCGATACCCGGCAGTCGAAGCTTTCTTT
. 11 TRBJ2-3 . TRBV6-1 CASGGLDTQYF TGTGCCAGCGGCGGGCTAGATACGCAGTATTTT
. 12 TRBJ1-1 few TRBV20-1 CSAGGHSTEAFF TGCAGTGCTGGGGGACACTCCACTGAAGCTTTCTTT
. 13 TRBJ2-7 few TRBV20-1 CSAMDTSSYEQYF TGCAGTGCTATGGACACTTCCTCCTACGAGCAGTACTTC
TRBD2 13 TRBJ2-1 . TRBV6-1 CASARTDSGRQFF TGTGCCAGCGCCCGGACGGATAGCGGGAGGCAGTTCTTC
TRBD1 15 TRBJ1-2 . TRBV6-1 CASREGTGTDYGYTF TGTGCCAGCAGAGAAGGGACAGGAACCGACTATGGCTACACCTTC
TRBD2 15 TRBJ2-5 . TRBV20-1 CSARALAGAGETRYF TGCAGTGCTAGAGCACTAGCGGGGGCGGGGGAGACCCGGTACTTC
. 16 TRBJ1-1 . TRBV7-9 CASSLDTGSTDTEAFF TGTGCCAGCAGCTTAGACACAGGGTCGACGGACACTGAAGCTTTCTTT
. 12 TRBJ1-5 . TRBV12-3/TRBV12-4 CASSPDHQPQHF TGTGCCAGCAGTCCCGACCATCAGCCCCAGCATTTT
. 14 TRBJ2-3 . TRBV7-2 CASSQEPSTDTQYF TGTGCCAGCAGCCAAGAGCCGAGCACAGATACGCAGTATTTT